This T cell receptor (beta chain) was sequenced in a study of blood T cell repertoires in COVID-19 (dated by TCRdb to between 2020 and 2021). The study in broad terms: Collaborator samples came from the United States, Italy and Spain and covered acute and convalescent phases of COVID-19. Sample metadata almost always included a de-identified subject ID, COVID-19 status, age in years and sex. The dataset comprised deeply sampled blood TCRbeta repertoires from subjects exposed to, actively infected with, or recovered from COVID-19. Samples came from the ongoing ImmuneRACE study (first 160 participants) plus 1,254 subjects from 6 global collaborators. A freely available public database, intended as a resource for researchers studying the immune response to SARS-CoV-2, is where the repertoires were released. Where HLA class I and class II types were available, the types were taken from metadata supplied by the sample provider, not from assay-based typing. The prospective study material was composed of cDNA or gDNA derived from T cells, B-cell-depleted T cells, or PBMCs.

Here V drops 5 bases and J drops 1 base, and the junction holds 7 bases not matched to any gene. The germline V gene (reference sequence) sets CDR1 to LNHNV and CDR2 to YYDKDF. The CDR3 goes from the cysteine to the phenylalanine over 17 residues. This entry keeps only the CDR3 DNA: 51 bases, framed from base 1. In regard to this clone: The clone's antigen remains unknown. No qualities accompany the bases; no much larger clone lies one base away.

Participants in the prospective study were aged roughly 18 to 100 years, lived in about two dozen United States geographic areas, and enrolled through a virtual design. In the prospective study, participants were assigned to cohorts based on the clinical history participants reported in a screening survey and a study questionnaire. Recovered participants in ImmuneRACE Cohort 3 were defined by two consecutive negative NP/OP PCR tests, clearance by a healthcare professional, or resolution of symptoms. Mobile phlebotomists in the prospective study collected whole blood, serum and a nasopharyngeal or oropharyngeal swab from every participant. Additional blood draws and questionnaires over an approximately two-month period could optionally be provided by prospective study participants. Before DNA extraction, blood samples from the prospective study were shipped at room temperature or frozen. TCRbeta CDR3 regions were amplified from genomic DNA using the immunoSEQ Assay, a bias-controlled multiplex PCR. Per the source publication's procedure: Nucleated cell counts per sample were estimated from amplification of reference gene primers within the assay. To quantify the absolute abundance of each unique TCRbeta CDR3 rearrangement, sequence reads were collapsed and filtered. For each sample, productive Simpson clonality was calculated by taking the square root of Simpson's diversity index across productive rearrangements. Sourced from immuneACCESS, this table was stored by TCRdb with only in-frame sequences that have V and J called. A share of the clones is absent; for the studies checked, an unresolved V gene accounts for under half, and the remainder has no known explanation. V and J calls and clone size are those listed in that table; D and trimming were worked out from the DNA. The sample table holds some 97,000 clones, of which about 86% were seen once. The ten top clones hold roughly 3% of the sample.

General findings and caveats noted by the study authors: How much clinical and demographic metadata was included differed by source and by participant, and the metadata was provided uncurated.

The chain joins TRBV15 to TRBJ2-5, with 13 junctional bases fitting TRBD2. The sequenced material came from PBMCs or T cells enriched from blood (not recorded which). The origin of this receptor is a woman aged 45-65 years who had recovered from COVID-19. The DNA sequence follows: TGTGCCACCAGCGGGGGAACTAGCGGGGGGGTCCAAGAGACCCAGTACTTC. Its translation reads: CATSGGTSGGVQETQYF.